A selection of T cell receptor beta chains follows, all from one sample in a study of cytomegalovirus exposure and HLA in healthy donors. Some clones are missing from TCRdb's copy, which holds only in-frame ones; the method was immunoSEQ multiplex PCR. Of 200,000 to 250,000 clones in the sample, roughly nine tenths were seen once. The sequenced sample was PBMCs. These TCRs come from a man aged 18 to 30 in good health and CMV-seropositive. Both conserved end residues are part of each CDR3. D genes are given only for firm matches. Size tells how often a clone was seen (once, few, many) or the class of an expanded clone, and some rows leave it out.

j_call v_call d_call clone_size cdr3_nt cdr3_aa
TRBJ1-5 TRBV5-1 - - TGCGCCAGCAGCTTGGGCGGGAGTAGCAATCAGCCCCAGCATTTT CASSLGGSSNQPQHF
TRBJ2-7 TRBV29-1 - - TGCAGCGCCAGGGACAACATCTACGAGCAGTACTTC CSARDNIYEQYF
TRBJ2-7 TRBV7-2 TRBD1 many TGTGCCAGCAGCTTATCAGCCGGGACAGGGGGCGCGGGGGCGTACTTC CASSLSAGTGGAGAYF
TRBJ2-7 TRBV7-9 - few TGTGCCAGCGGTTTAAGCGAGCAGTACTTC CASGLSEQYF
TRBJ2-3 TRBV5-1 TRBD2 - TGCGCCAGCAGCTTGGTTAGCGGGAGTCGTGTTTTATCAGATACGCAGTATTTT CASSLVSGSRVLSDTQYF
TRBJ2-1 TRBV28 TRBD1 - TGTGCCAGCAGTGGGATGTCGGGACAGGCCTACAATGAGCAGTTCTTC CASSGMSGQAYNEQFF
TRBJ1-1 TRBV14 - - TGTGCCAGCAGCCAATACACTGAAGCTTTCTTT CASSQYTEAFF
TRBJ1-1 TRBV15 - - TGTGCCACCAGCCTAAGACAGGACATGAACACTGAAGCTTTCTTT CATSLRQDMNTEAFF
TRBJ1-2 TRBV2 - - TGTGCCACCCCACCGGGAGCCGGATTGGGTGGCTACACCTTC CATPPGAGLGGYTF
TRBJ1-1 TRBV5-6 - - TGTGCCAGCAGCCCAGTGGCGGGGACAGCTTTCTTT CASSPVAGTAFF
TRBJ2-7 TRBV7-7 - once TGTGCCAGCAGTCCTACAGGGTTTTACGAGCAGTACTTC CASSPTGFYEQYF
TRBJ2-7 TRBV19 - - TGTGCCAGTAGCCCCGGGGCCTACGAGCAGTACTTC CASSPGAYEQYF
TRBJ2-2 TRBV27 TRBD1 - TGTGCCAGCAGTCCTGGACAGGGAACCGGGGAGCTGTTTTTT CASSPGQGTGELFF
TRBJ2-7 TRBV7-9 TRBD2 - TGTGCCAGCAGTTGGAGCGGGAGGGACTCCTACGAGCAGTACTTC CASSWSGRDSYEQYF
TRBJ1-1 TRBV25-1 - - TGTGCCAGCAGTGTGTCGGGTCCGAACACTGAAGCTTTCTTT CASSVSGPNTEAFF
TRBJ2-7 TRBV5-4 TRBD1 - TGTGCCAGCAGCTTGACAGGGGGATTCGGCGAGCAGTACTTC CASSLTGGFGEQYF
TRBJ2-2 TRBV27 - once TGTGCCAGCAGACGAAGGGACGGACTGAACACCGGGGAGCTGTTTTTT CASRRRDGLNTGELFF
TRBJ1-4 TRBV27 - - TGTGCCAGCAGTTTCCAGGGCTTAGGCGAAAAACTGTTTTTT CASSFQGLGEKLFF
TRBJ1-1 TRBV4-2 - few TGTGCCAGCAGCCCTCGGCAGAGCGGCCTCAACACTGAAGCTTTCTTT CASSPRQSGLNTEAFF
TRBJ2-6 TRBV2 - - TGTGCCAGCAGTGTCTGGGGAACTGGGGCCAACGTCCTGACTTTC CASSVWGTGANVLTF
TRBJ2-7 TRBV9 - - TGTGCCAGCAGCTCCCAGGGGATAGCGGAAGAGCAGTACTTC CASSSQGIAEEQYF
TRBJ2-7 TRBV4-1 - - TGCGCCAGCAGTTTCGGGACGCAGGCCTACGAGCAGTACTTC CASSFGTQAYEQYF
TRBJ2-1 TRBV7-9 - - TGTGCCAGCAGCCACAGGGACGTATACAATGAGCAGTTCTTC CASSHRDVYNEQFF
TRBJ2-5 TRBV9 TRBD2 - TGTGCCAGCAGCGCCACGGGAGGCCAAGAGACCCAGTACTTC CASSATGGQETQYF
TRBJ2-1 TRBV10-1 TRBD2 - TGCGCCAGCAGTGAGTCCGGGACTAGCTACAATGAGCAGTTCTTC CASSESGTSYNEQFF
TRBJ1-2 TRBV27 - once TGTGCCAGCAAGTTTAGGTTCGGGGACTATGGCTACACCTTC CASKFRFGDYGYTF
TRBJ2-7 TRBV27 TRBD2 once TGTGCCAGCAGTCCCTATGGACTAGCGGGAGGGTTGAAGGACGAGCAGTACTTC CASSPYGLAGGLKDEQYF
TRBJ2-5 TRBV2 TRBD1 - TGTGCCAGCAGATTGGACAGGCAAGAGACCCAGTACTTC CASRLDRQETQYF
TRBJ1-5 TRBV7-9 - - TGTGCCAGCAGCACGGGGATTGTCAATCAGCCCCAGCATTTT CASSTGIVNQPQHF
TRBJ1-5 TRBV30 - - TGTGCCTGGAGTAGAGGGACGGGGAATCAGCCCCAGCATTTT CAWSRGTGNQPQHF
TRBJ2-2 TRBV7-8 TRBD1 - TGTGCCAGCAGCCAACTCCCGGGACAGAGCACCGGGGAGCTGTTTTTT CASSQLPGQSTGELFF
TRBJ1-2 TRBV7-9 TRBD1 - TGTGCCAGCAGCCCCCAGGGGGTCTATGGCTACACCTTC CASSPQGVYGYTF
TRBJ1-5 TRBV6-1 - - TGTGCCAGCAGTGATAGGGGCACTTATAGCAATCAGCCCCAGCATTTT CASSDRGTYSNQPQHF
TRBJ1-5 TRBV5-1 - few TGCGCCAGCAGCCGGGCAGGGTTGAATCAGCCCCAGCATTTT CASSRAGLNQPQHF
TRBJ2-7 TRBV5-5 TRBD2 - TGTGCCAGCAGCTTGGACGGGACTAGCGGGAGGTACGCGCAGTACTTC CASSLDGTSGRYAQYF
TRBJ1-4 TRBV27 - - TGTGCCAGCAGTCCCCCCGCAGGGGCAACTAATGAAAAACTGTTTTTT CASSPPAGATNEKLFF
TRBJ1-2 TRBV5-6 - - TGTGCCAGCAGCTTGGCCGCGACAGATGGCTACACCTTC CASSLAATDGYTF
TRBJ2-6 TRBV9 - - TGTGCCAGCAGCGTAGACCCTGGGGCCAACGTCCTGACTTTC CASSVDPGANVLTF
TRBJ1-2 TRBV6-1 TRBD1 - TGTGCCAGCAACAGGGGGGTTGGCTACACCTTC CASNRGVGYTF
TRBJ1-2 TRBV6-5 TRBD1 - TGTGCCAGCAGGGGACAGGGAAACTATGGCTACACCTTC CASRGQGNYGYTF
TRBJ2-1 TRBV4-1 - - TGCGCCAGCAGCCAAGGTCGAACGAGCTCCTACAATGAGCAGTTCTTC CASSQGRTSSYNEQFF
TRBJ2-7 TRBV27 - - TGTGCCAGCAGTCCCGGGACTTTTACTAACGAGCAGTACTTC CASSPGTFTNEQYF
TRBJ1-1 TRBV5-1 - - TGCGCCAGCAGCTTGGAGGGCGACTTGAACACTGAAGCTTTCTTT CASSLEGDLNTEAFF
TRBJ1-4 TRBV7-9 - - TGTGCCAGCAGCTTAGCCCCGACAACTAATGAAAAACTGTTTTTT CASSLAPTTNEKLFF
TRBJ2-5 TRBV6-1 - - TGTGCCAGCAGTGAAATCCTTGGGACCCAGTACTTC CASSEILGTQYF
TRBJ2-1 TRBV4-3 - - TGCGCCAGCAGCCAAGACAGCGGAACCTACAATGAGCAGTTCTTC CASSQDSGTYNEQFF
TRBJ2-2 TRBV9 - - TGTGCCAGCAGCGTAGGAATGGGGGGAGGAGGCACCGGGGAGCTGTTTTTT CASSVGMGGGGTGELFF